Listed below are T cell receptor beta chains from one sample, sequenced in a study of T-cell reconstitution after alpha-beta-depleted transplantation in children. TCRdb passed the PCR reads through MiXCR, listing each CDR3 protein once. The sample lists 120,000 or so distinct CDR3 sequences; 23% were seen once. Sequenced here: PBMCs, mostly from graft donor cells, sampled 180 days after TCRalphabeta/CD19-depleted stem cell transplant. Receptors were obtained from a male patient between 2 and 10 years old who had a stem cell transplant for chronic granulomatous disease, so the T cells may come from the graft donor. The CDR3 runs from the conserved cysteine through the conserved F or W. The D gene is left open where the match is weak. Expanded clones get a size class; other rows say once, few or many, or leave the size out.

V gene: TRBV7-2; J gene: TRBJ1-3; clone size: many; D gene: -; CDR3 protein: CASSYEASGNTIYF; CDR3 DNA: TGTGCCAGCAGTTACGAGGCATCTGGAAACACCATATATTTT
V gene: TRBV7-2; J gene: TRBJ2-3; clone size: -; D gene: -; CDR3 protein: CASSLGAGPGTQYF; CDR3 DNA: TGTGCCAGCAGCTTAGGTGCGGGACCCGGTACGCAGTATTTT
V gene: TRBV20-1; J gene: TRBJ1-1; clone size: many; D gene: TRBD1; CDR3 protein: CSARDFGTGGPKNTEAFF; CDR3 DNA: TGCAGTGCTAGAGATTTTGGGACAGGGGGTCCCAAGAACACTGAAGCTTTCTTT
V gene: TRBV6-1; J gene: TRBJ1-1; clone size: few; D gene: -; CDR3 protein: CASSVDSRNTEAFF; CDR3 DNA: TGTGCCAGCAGTGTGGATTCCCGGAACACTGAAGCTTTCTTT
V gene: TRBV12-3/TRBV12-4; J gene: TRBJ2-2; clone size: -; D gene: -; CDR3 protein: CASQNTGELFF; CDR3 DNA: TGTGCCAGCCAAAACACCGGGGAGCTGTTTTTT
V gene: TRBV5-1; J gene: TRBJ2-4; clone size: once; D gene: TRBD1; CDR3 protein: CASSRQGWENIQYF; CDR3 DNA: TGCGCCAGCAGCAGACAGGGGTGGGAAAACATTCAGTACTTC
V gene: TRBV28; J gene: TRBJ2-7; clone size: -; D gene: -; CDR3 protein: CASRRSEGQIYEQYF; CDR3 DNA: TGTGCCAGCAGAAGGTCGGAGGGACAGATCTACGAGCAGTACTTC
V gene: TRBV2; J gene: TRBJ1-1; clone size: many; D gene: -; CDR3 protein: CASSDDLLPLNTEAFF; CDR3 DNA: TGTGCCAGCAGTGATGACCTTCTCCCGCTGAACACTGAAGCTTTCTTT
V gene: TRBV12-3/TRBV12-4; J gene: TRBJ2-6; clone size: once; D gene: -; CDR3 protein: CASRAQGGSGANVLTF; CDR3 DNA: TGTGCCAGCAGGGCTCAGGGTGGCTCTGGGGCCAACGTCCTGACTTTC
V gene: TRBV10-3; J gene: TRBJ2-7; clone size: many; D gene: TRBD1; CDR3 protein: CAIATTGGNEQYF; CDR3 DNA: TGTGCCATCGCTACGACAGGGGGCAACGAGCAGTACTTC
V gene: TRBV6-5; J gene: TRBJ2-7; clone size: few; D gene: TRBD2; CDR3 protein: CASSYSLTSGRYEQYF; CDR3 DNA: TGTGCCAGCAGTTACTCCCTGACTAGCGGGAGATACGAGCAGTACTTC
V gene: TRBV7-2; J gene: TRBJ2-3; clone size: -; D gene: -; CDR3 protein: CASSISRGDTQYF; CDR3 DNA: TGTGCCAGCAGCATAAGCAGGGGAGATACGCAGTATTTT
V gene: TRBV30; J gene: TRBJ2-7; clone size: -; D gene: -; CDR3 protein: CAWSETYEQYF; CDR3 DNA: TGTGCCTGGAGTGAGACCTACGAGCAGTACTTC
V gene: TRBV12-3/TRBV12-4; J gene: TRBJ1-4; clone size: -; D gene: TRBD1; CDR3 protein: CASSWTGTEKLFF; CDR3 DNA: TGTGCCAGCAGTTGGACAGGGACGGAAAAACTGTTTTTT
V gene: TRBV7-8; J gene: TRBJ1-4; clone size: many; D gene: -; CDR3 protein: CASSFPGGEKLFF; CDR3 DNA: TGTGCCAGCAGCTTCCCGGGGGGTGAAAAACTGTTTTTT
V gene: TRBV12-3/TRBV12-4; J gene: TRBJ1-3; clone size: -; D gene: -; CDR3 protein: CASSFGFSGNTIYF; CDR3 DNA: TGTGCCAGCAGTTTTGGGTTCTCTGGAAACACCATATATTTT
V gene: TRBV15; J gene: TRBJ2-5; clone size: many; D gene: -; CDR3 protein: CATSRDSRSSVAQYF; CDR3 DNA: TGTGCCACCAGCAGAGATTCCAGGTCCTCGGTGGCCCAGTACTTC
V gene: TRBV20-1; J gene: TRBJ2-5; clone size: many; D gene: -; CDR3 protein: CSARVLGASPQETQYF; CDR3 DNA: TGCAGTGCTAGAGTTCTCGGGGCATCTCCACAAGAGACCCAGTACTTC
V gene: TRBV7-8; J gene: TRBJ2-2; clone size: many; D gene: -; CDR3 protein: CASRLETYNTGELFF; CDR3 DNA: TGTGCCAGCCGTTTGGAGACATATAACACCGGGGAGCTGTTTTTT
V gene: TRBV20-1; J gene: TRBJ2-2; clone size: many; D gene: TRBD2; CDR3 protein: CSARDSGRGTGELFF; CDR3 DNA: TGCAGTGCTAGAGACAGCGGGAGAGGAACCGGGGAGCTGTTTTTT
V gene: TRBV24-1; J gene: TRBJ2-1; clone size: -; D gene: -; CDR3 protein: CATGGTVSSYNEQFF; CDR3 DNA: TGTGCCACCGGAGGGACAGTGAGCTCCTACAATGAGCAGTTCTTC
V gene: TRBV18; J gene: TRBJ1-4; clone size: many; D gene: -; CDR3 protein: CASSLREGEKLFF; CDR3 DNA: TGTGCCAGCTCACTCAGGGAAGGCGAAAAACTGTTTTTT
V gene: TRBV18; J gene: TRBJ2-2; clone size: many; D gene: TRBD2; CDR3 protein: CASSPRRLAGENTGELFF; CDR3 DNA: TGTGCCAGCTCACCACGGCGCCTAGCGGGGGAGAACACCGGGGAGCTGTTTTTT
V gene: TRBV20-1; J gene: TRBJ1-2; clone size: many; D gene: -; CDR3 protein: CSASAKGFYGYTF; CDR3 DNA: TGCAGTGCTAGCGCCAAGGGATTCTATGGCTACACCTTC
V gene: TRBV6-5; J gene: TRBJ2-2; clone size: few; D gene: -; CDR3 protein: CASKGVGGTGELFF; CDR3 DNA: TGTGCCAGCAAGGGGGTAGGAGGCACCGGGGAGCTGTTTTTT
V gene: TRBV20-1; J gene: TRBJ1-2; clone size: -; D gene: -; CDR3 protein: CSASEGVDYGYTF; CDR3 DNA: TGCAGTGCTAGTGAGGGTGTGGACTATGGCTACACCTTC
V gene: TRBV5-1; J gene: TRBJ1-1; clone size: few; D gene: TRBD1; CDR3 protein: CASSLTRLQGRTMNTEAFF; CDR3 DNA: TGCGCCAGCAGCTTAACCCGACTACAGGGGCGGACCATGAACACTGAAGCTTTCTTT
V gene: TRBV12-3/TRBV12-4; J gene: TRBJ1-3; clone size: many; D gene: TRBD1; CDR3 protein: CASSGTGGNTIYF; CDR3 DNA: TGTGCCAGCAGTGGGACAGGGGGAAACACCATATATTTT
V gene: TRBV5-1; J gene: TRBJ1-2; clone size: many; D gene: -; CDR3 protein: CASGSPQTRYGYTF; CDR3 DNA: TGCGCCAGCGGATCCCCCCAGACAAGATATGGCTACACCTTC
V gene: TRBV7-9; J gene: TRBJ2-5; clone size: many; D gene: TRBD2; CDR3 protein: CASSSGTSAYQETQYF; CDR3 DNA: TGTGCCAGCAGCTCAGGGACTAGCGCATACCAAGAGACCCAGTACTTC
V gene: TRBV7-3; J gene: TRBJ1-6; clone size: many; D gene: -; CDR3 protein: CASSSQGYNSPLHF; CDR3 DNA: TGTGCCAGCAGCTCCCAGGGATATAATTCACCCCTCCACTTT